This T cell receptor (beta chain) was sequenced for a study of cytomegalovirus exposure and HLA in healthy donors. Study context: An analysis done earlier identified about 100 million unique TCR beta sequences from about 179 million T cells.

The CDR3 totals 13 residues. Trimming took 3 bases from V and 4 from J, leaving 9 bases between them. Germline assignment: CDR1 MDHEN and CDR2 SYDVKM. It was with 60 Vbeta and 13 Jbeta primers that the PCR ran. Clones were read by immunoSEQ multiplex PCR, and TCRdb kept only the in-frame ones, dropping some. The sample contains some 85,000 clones, approximately 88% of which appear only once. The rearrangement uses TRBV28 and TRBJ1-2; maybe TRBD1 (6 bases). This TCR was sampled from a man aged 18 to 30 in good health and CMV-seronegative. Material for sequencing was PBMCs. CDR3 region: CASSFRGGYGYTF. In DNA, the CDR3 is TGTGCCAGCAGTTTTAGGGGGGGCTATGGCTACACCTTC.